The present T cell receptor (beta chain) was sequenced within a study of cytomegalovirus exposure and HLA in healthy donors. Turning to the study itself: From 170 million or so T cells, an earlier analysis saw 100 million to 140 million unique TCR beta sequences.

PCR involved 60 Vbeta and 13 Jbeta primers. In the study's own analysis: Unique TCR beta chains numbered around 75 million in a later analysis, with roughly 10 million shared. Here immunoSEQ multiplex PCR was the method, and the copy in TCRdb shows in-frame clones only, minus some. Clone size and the V and J calls come from that table; the DNA yielded D and trimming. Of some 120,000 clones in the sample, 55% to 75% are singletons; the top ten hold 1.6%. The CDR3 extends over 16 amino acids. Germline V lookup: CDR1 SGHDT, CDR2 YYEEEE. Trimming removed 2 bases from V and 4 bases from J; junction bases left unmatched: 10.

Material: PBMCs. The receptor was isolated from a man in his thirties or forties in good health and CMV-seropositive. The chain employs TRBV5-6 and TRBJ2-7; TRBD1 agrees at 9 bases. CDR3 coding DNA: TGTGCCAGCAGCTTCTACTCGACAGGGGGAGGGTACGAGCAGTACTTC. It is translated as CASSFYSTGGGYEQYF.